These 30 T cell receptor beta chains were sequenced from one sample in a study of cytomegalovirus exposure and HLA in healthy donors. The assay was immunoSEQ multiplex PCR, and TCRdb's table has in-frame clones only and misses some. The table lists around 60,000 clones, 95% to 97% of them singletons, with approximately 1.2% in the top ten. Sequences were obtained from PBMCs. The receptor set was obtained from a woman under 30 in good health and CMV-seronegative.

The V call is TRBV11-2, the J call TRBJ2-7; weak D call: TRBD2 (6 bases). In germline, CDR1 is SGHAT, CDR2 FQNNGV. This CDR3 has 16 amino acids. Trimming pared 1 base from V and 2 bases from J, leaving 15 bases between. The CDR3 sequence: CASSLVGAAGTYEQYF. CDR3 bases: TGTGCCAGCAGCTTAGTCGGGGCGGCGGGAACCTACGAGCAGTACTTC.

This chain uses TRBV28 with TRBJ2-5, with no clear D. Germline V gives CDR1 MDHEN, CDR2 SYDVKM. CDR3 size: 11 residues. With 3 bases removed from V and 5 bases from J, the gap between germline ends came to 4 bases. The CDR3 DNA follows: TGTGCCAGCAGTTTGGGCGAGACCCAGTACTTC. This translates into CASSLGETQYF.

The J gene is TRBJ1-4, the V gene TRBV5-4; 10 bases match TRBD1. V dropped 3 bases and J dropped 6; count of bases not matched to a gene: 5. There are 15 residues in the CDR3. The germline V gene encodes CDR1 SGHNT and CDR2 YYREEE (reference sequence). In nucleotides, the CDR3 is TGTGCCAGCAGCTCCTCCGGGACAGGGGATGAAAAACTGTTTTTT. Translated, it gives CASSSSGTGDEKLFF. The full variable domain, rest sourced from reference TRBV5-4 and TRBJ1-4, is ETGVTQSPTHLIKTRGQQVTLRCSSQSGHNTVSWYQQALGQGPQFIFQYYREEENGRGNFPPRFSGLQFPNYSSELNVNALELDDSALYLCASSSSGTGDEKLFFGSGTQLSVL.

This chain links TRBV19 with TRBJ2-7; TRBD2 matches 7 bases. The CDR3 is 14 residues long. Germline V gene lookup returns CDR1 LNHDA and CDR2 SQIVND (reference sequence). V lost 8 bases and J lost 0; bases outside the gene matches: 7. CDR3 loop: CASGGDGRSYEQYF. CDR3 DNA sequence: TGTGCCAGTGGGGGGGACGGCCGCTCCTACGAGCAGTACTTC.

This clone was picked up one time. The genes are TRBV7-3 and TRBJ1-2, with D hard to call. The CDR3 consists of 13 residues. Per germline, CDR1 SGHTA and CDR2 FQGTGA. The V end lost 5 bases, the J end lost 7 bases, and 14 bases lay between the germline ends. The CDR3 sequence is CASSQNPRGGYTF. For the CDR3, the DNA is TGTGCCAGCAGCCAGAACCCCCGGGGTGGCTACACCTTC.

The CDR3 DNA sequence: TGTGCCAGCAGCTTGGGGGGACTAGCGCGTACAGATACGCAGTATTTT. Translating it yields CASSLGGLARTDTQYF. V gene TRBV5-8 combines with J gene TRBJ2-3; TRBD2 agrees at 10 bases. The CDR3 runs to 16 residues. Germline CDR1 reads SGHTS; CDR2 reads YDEGEE. Losses at the gene ends were 0 bases for V and 3 bases for J; bases not matched to a gene: 4.

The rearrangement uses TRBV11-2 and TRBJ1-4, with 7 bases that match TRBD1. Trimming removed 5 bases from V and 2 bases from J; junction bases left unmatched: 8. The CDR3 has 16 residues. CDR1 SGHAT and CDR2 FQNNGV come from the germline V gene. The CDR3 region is CASSPQQGLTNEKLFF. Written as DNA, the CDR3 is TGTGCCAGCAGCCCCCAACAGGGGTTGACTAATGAAAAACTGTTTTTT.

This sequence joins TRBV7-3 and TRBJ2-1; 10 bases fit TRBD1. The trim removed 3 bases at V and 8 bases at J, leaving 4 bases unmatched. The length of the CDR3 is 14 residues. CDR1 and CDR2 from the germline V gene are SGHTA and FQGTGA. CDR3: CASSLGDRGYEQFF. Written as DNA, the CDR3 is TGTGCCAGCAGCTTGGGGGACAGGGGATATGAGCAGTTCTTC.

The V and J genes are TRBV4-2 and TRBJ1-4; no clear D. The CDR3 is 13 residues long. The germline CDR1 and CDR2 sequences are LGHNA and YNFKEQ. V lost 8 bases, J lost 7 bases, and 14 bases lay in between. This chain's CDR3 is CASRPGVGEKLFF. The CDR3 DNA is TGTGCCAGCCGCCCCGGGGTGGGTGAAAAACTGTTTTTT.

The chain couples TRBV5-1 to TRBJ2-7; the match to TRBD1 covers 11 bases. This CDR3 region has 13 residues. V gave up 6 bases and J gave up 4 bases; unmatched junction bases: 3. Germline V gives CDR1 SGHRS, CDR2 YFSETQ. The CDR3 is CASTRDRGYEQYF. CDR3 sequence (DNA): TGCGCCAGCACCCGGGACAGGGGGTACGAGCAGTACTTC.

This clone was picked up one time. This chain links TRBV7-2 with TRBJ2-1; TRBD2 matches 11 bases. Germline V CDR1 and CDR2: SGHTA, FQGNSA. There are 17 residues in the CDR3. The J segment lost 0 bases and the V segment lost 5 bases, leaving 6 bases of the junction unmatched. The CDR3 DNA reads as TGTGCCAGCAGCCCCCGGGGACTAGCGGACTCCTACAATGAGCAGTTCTTC. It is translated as CASSPRGLADSYNEQFF.

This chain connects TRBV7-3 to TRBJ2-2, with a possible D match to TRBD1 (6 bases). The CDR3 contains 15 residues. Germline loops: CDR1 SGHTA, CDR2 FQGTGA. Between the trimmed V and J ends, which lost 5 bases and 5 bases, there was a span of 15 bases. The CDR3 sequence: CASSLGSRGTGELFF. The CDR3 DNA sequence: TGTGCCAGCAGCCTAGGGTCCAGGGGTACCGGGGAGCTGTTTTTT.

CDR3 in amino acids: CASSYGTGHGADTQYF. CDR3 in DNA: TGTGCCAGCAGTTACGGGACAGGTCATGGCGCAGATACGCAGTATTTT. The gene calls are TRBV6-5 and TRBJ2-3, with 8 nucleotides matching TRBD1. Germline V gene sequence: CDR1 MNHEY, CDR2 SVGAGI. This CDR3 is built from 16 residues. J was trimmed by 4 bases and V by 2 bases; bases with no gene match: 8.

CDR3 DNA sequence: TGTGCCAGCGCAGCGGTGGAGACCCAGTACTTC. Protein product: CASAAVETQYF. This chain links TRBV5-8 with TRBJ2-5; TRBD2 might be the D (5 bases). With 7 bases removed from V and 5 bases from J, the gap between germline ends came to 9 bases. The CDR3 sequence is 11 residues long. Looked up from germline, CDR1 is SGHTS and CDR2 is YDEGEE.

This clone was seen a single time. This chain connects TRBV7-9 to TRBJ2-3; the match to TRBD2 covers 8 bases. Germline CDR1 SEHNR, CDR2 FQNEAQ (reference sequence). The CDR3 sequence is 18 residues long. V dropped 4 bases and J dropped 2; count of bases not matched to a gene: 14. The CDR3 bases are TGTGCCAGCAGCTCCCCTAGGTGGCGGGAGGCGACCACAGATACGCAGTATTTT. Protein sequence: CASSSPRWREATTDTQYF.

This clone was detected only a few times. The CDR3 DNA follows: TGTGCCAGCAGCTTTCGGTACGAGCAGTACTTC. Translating it yields CASSFRYEQYF. The V and J genes are TRBV7-9 and TRBJ2-7, with D hard to call. This CDR3 region has 11 residues. Germline CDR1 is SEHNR and CDR2 is FQNEAQ (reference sequence). V was trimmed by 3 bases and J by 4 bases, leaving 4 bases between them.

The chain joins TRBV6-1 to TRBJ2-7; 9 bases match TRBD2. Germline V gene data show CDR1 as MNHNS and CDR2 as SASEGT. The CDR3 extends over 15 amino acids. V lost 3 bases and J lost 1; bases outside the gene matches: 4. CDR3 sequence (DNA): TGTGCCAGCAGTGAGGTGACTAGCGGTTCCTACGAGCAGTACTTC. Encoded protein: CASSEVTSGSYEQYF.

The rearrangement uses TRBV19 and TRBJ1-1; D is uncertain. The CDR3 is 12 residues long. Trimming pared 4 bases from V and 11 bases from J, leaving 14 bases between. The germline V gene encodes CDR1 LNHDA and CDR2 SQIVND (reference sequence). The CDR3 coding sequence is TGTGCCAGTAGTACAGGAACCACTTGGGCTTTCTTT. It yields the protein CASSTGTTWAFF.

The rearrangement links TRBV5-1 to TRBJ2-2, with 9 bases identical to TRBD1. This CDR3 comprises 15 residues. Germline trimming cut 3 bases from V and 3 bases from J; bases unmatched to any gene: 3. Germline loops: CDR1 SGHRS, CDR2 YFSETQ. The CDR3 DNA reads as TGCGCCAGCAGCTCCGGACAGGGGTACACCGGGGAGCTGTTTTTT. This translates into CASSSGQGYTGELFF.

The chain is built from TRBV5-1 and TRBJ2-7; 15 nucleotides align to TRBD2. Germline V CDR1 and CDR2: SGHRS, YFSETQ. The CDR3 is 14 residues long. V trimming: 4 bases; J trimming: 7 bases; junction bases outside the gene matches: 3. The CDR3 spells CASSTGTSGREQYF. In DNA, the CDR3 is TGCGCCAGCAGCACCGGGACTAGCGGGAGGGAGCAGTACTTC.

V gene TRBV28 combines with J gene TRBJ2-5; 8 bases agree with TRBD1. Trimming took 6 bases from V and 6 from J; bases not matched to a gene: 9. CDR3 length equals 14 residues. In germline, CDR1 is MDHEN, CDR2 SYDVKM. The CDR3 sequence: CASSRPQGAQTQYF. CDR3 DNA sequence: TGTGCCAGCAGCCGACCTCAGGGGGCGCAGACCCAGTACTTC.

CDR3: CASSSKGGNQPQHF. For the CDR3, the DNA is TGTGCCAGCAGCTCCAAGGGGGGCAATCAGCCCCAGCATTTT. This chain links TRBV7-9 with TRBJ1-5; a possible D gene is TRBD1 (6 bases). CDR3 size: 14 residues. Looked up from germline, CDR1 is SEHNR and CDR2 is FQNEAQ (reference sequence). V was clipped by 4 bases and J by 2 bases, with 9 bases between them. The complete variable domain, with remaining parts taken from reference TRBV7-9 and TRBJ1-5, reads DTGVSQNPRHKITKRGQNVTFRCDPISEHNRLYWYRQTLGQGPEFLTYFQNEAQLEKSRLLSDRFSAERPKGSFSTLEIQRTEQGDSAMYLCASSSKGGNQPQHFGDGTRLSIL.

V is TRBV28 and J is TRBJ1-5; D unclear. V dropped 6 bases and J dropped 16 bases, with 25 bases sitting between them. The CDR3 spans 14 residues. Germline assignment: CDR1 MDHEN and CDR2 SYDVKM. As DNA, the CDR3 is TGTGCCAGCAGGCCCCCAGGAGGGCGAACCGAAAAACATTTT. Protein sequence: CASRPPGGRTEKHF. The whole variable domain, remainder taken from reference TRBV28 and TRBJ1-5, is DVKVTQSSRYLVKRTGEKVFLECVQDMDHENMFWYRQDPGLGLRLIYFSYDVKMKEKGDIPEGYSVSREKKERFSLILESASTNQTSMYLCASRPPGGRTEKHFGDGTRLSIL.

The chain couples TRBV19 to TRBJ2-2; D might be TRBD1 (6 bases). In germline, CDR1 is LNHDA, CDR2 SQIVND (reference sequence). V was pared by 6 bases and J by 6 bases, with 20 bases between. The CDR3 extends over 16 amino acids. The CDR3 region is CASRSILDRISGELFF. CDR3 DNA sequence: TGTGCCAGTAGAAGCATACTTGACAGGATCTCCGGGGAGCTGTTTTTT.

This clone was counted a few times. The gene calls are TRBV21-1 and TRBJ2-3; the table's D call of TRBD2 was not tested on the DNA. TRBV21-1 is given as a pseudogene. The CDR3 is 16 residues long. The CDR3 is CASSKVVRKSTDTQYF. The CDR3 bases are TGTGCCAGCAGCAAAGTTGTGCGGAAGAGCACAGATACGCAGTATTTT.

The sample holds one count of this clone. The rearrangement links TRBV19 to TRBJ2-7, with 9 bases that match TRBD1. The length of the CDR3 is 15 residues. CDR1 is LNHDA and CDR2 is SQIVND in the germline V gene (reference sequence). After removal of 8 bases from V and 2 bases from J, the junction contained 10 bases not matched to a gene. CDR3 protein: CASRGDRDRAYEQYF. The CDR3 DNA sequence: TGTGCCAGTCGCGGGGACCGGGACAGGGCCTACGAGCAGTACTTC.

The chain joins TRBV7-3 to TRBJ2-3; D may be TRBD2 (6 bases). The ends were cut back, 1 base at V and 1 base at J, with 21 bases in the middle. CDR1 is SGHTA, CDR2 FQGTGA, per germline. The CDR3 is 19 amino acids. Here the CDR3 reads CASSLKVGGLGFGTDTQYF. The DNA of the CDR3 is TGTGCCAGCAGCTTAAAGGTGGGGGGTCTCGGCTTTGGCACAGATACGCAGTATTTT.

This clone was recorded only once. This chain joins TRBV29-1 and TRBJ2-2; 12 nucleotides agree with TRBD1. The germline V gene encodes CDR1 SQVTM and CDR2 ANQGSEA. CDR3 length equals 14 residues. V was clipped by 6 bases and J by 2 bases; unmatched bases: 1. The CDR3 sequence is CSVGQGANTGELFF. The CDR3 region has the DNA TGCAGCGTGGGACAGGGGGCAAACACCGGGGAGCTGTTTTTT.

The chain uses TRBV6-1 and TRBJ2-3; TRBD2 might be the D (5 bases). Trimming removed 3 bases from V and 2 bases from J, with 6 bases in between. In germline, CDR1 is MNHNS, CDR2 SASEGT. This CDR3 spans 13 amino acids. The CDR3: CASSERATDTQYF. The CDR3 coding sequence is TGTGCCAGCAGTGAGAGGGCCACAGATACGCAGTATTTT.

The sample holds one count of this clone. CDR3 loop: CASSPRGTNEKLFF. CDR3 DNA sequence: TGTGCCAGCTCACCCAGGGGTACTAATGAAAAACTGTTTTTT. The gene calls are TRBV18 and TRBJ1-4; D may be TRBD1 (6 bases). The CDR3 covers 14 residues. Trimming shortened V by 3 bases and J by 2 bases, and 7 bases separated the two germline ends. Germline-derived CDR1 and CDR2 are KGHSH and LQKENI.